A selection of T cell receptor beta chains follows, all from one sample in a study of shared clonotypes between healthy human individuals. Produced via immunoSEQ multiplex PCR; TCRdb's table is partial and in-frame only. The top ten clones hold about 2% of a sample with about 670,000 clones, approximately 75% of them seen once. Input material: memory CD4+ T cells sorted from blood. These TCRs come from a woman between 25 and 40 years old in good health. CDR3s include the opening cysteine and the closing phenylalanine or tryptophan. A D gene is named only where the DNA matches it firmly. Only part of the rows carry a size: once, few, many, or a class if the clone is expanded.

d_call	v_call	clone_size	j_call	cdr3_aa	cdr3_nt
-	TRBV27	-	TRBJ2-6	CASSRGYGANVLTF	TGTGCCAGCAGTCGGGGTTACGGGGCCAACGTCCTGACTTTC
TRBD1	TRBV5-5	-	TRBJ1-5	CASRSTGVGQPQHF	TGTGCCAGCAGATCGACAGGGGTGGGTCAGCCCCAGCATTTT
TRBD2	TRBV7-2	-	TRBJ2-7	CASSATSGSIEQYF	TGTGCCAGCAGCGCTACTAGCGGGAGTATCGAGCAGTACTTC
TRBD1	TRBV7-8	-	TRBJ1-1	CASRLLPGTGGAGNTEAFF	TGTGCCAGCAGACTTCTCCCCGGGACAGGGGGCGCTGGGAACACTGAAGCTTTCTTT
-	TRBV9	-	TRBJ2-1	CATTVADNYNEQFF	TGTGCCACCACTGTAGCGGACAATTACAATGAGCAGTTCTTC
-	TRBV6-1	-	TRBJ1-3	CASSGSGNTIYF	TGTGCCAGCTCAGGCTCTGGAAACACCATATATTTT
-	TRBV2	few	TRBJ1-1	CASSGWTANTEAFF	TGTGCCAGCAGTGGTTGGACAGCGAACACTGAAGCTTTCTTT
TRBD2	TRBV28	-	TRBJ2-7	CASVVAGGHEQYF	TGTGCCAGCGTGGTAGCGGGAGGTCACGAGCAGTACTTC
TRBD1	TRBV6-6	-	TRBJ1-6	CASSLVQGPNSPLHF	TGTGCCAGCAGTCTCGTACAGGGGCCTAATTCACCCCTCCACTTT
-	TRBV19	-	TRBJ2-5	CASSIRFLQETQYF	TGTGCCAGTAGTATCCGGTTTCTACAAGAGACCCAGTACTTC
TRBD1	TRBV6-5	-	TRBJ1-2	CASSRQGAHGYTF	TGTGCCAGCAGCCGACAGGGGGCGCATGGCTACACCTTC
-	TRBV5-4	-	TRBJ2-3	CASSLSYSDTQYF	TGTGCCAGCAGCTTGAGTTACTCAGATACGCAGTATTTT
-	TRBV7-2	once	TRBJ1-3	CASSPHGPSGNTIYF	TGTGCCAGCAGCCCCCACGGCCCCTCTGGAAACACCATATATTTT
TRBD1	TRBV4-1	once	TRBJ2-7	CASSPLGQMSGARGEQYF	TGCGCCAGCAGCCCCCTTGGGCAAATGAGCGGCGCCAGGGGGGAGCAGTACTTC
-	TRBV30	-	TRBJ1-4	CAWSVLSEKLFF	TGTGCCTGGAGTGTTTTGAGTGAAAAACTGTTTTTT
TRBD1	TRBV7-8	-	TRBJ1-5	CASSLALTGATFQPQHF	TGTGCCAGCAGCTTAGCTCTGACAGGGGCTACCTTCCAGCCCCAGCATTTT
TRBD2	TRBV11-2	many	TRBJ2-1	CASSYRASGIINEQFF	TGTGCCAGCAGCTACAGGGCTAGCGGGATAATCAATGAGCAGTTCTTC
-	TRBV13	many	TRBJ2-2	CASSPTWGSNTGELFF	TGTGCCAGCAGCCCAACTTGGGGCTCTAACACCGGGGAGCTGTTTTTT
-	TRBV25-1	few	TRBJ2-7	CASSSGTTSYEQYF	TGTGCCAGCAGCTCCGGGACGACCTCCTACGAGCAGTACTTC
TRBD2	TRBV7-9	few	TRBJ2-1	CASSITSGIADEQFF	TGTGCCAGCAGCATTACTAGCGGGATCGCCGATGAGCAGTTCTTC
-	TRBV5-1	-	TRBJ1-2	CASSLAKTGFYGYTF	TGCGCCAGCAGCTTGGCCAAGACGGGTTTCTATGGCTACACCTTC
-	TRBV11-2	-	TRBJ1-6	CASSPTNSPLHF	TGTGCCAGCAGCCCTACGAATTCACCCCTCCACTTT
-	TRBV6-5	-	TRBJ2-2	CASSYRTTNTGELFF	TGTGCCAGCAGTTATAGGACTACGAACACCGGGGAGCTGTTTTTT
TRBD1	TRBV7-8	-	TRBJ1-3	CASSQDRGNVLSGNTIYF	TGTGCCAGCAGCCAGGACAGGGGGAATGTCCTCTCTGGAAACACCATATATTTT
-	TRBV29-1	-	TRBJ2-4	CSVDGQGNIQYF	TGCAGCGTTGATGGCCAGGGTAACATTCAGTACTTC
TRBD1	TRBV6-6	-	TRBJ2-7	CASSPTGGYEQYF	TGTGCCAGCAGTCCGACAGGGGGCTACGAGCAGTACTTC
TRBD2	TRBV27	once	TRBJ2-7	CASSSAGTSGRYEQYF	TGTGCCAGCAGTTCGGCCGGGACTAGCGGGAGGTACGAGCAGTACTTC
-	TRBV5-4	-	TRBJ2-7	CASSRGRDYEQYF	TGTGCCAGCAGCAGGGGACGGGACTACGAGCAGTACTTC